Listed below are T cell receptor beta chains from one sample, sequenced in a study of T cells in Graves' hyperthyroidism and ophthalmopathy. MiXCR was run by TCRdb on the multiplex PCR reads, yielding one entry per CDR3 protein. The sample carries hundreds of thousands of distinct CDR3 sequences, just under 20% recorded once. Specimen: blood. The receptors derive from a man in his forties or fifties with Graves' ophthalmopathy. Both conserved end residues are part of each CDR3. Each record gives: clone size, V gene, D gene, J gene, CDR3 protein, CDR3 DNA. A D gene is named only where the DNA matches it firmly. The size field is filled for only some rows; it gives once, few, many or a size class.

clone size: few; V gene: TRBV2; D gene: -; J gene: TRBJ2-1; CDR3 protein: CASSPDITYNEQFF; CDR3 DNA: TGTGCCAGCAGTCCCGACATTACCTACAATGAGCAGTTCTTC
clone size: -; V gene: TRBV5-5; D gene: -; J gene: TRBJ2-5; CDR3 protein: CASSLETGWETQYF; CDR3 DNA: TGTGCCAGCAGCTTGGAGACAGGTTGGGAGACCCAGTACTTC
clone size: many; V gene: TRBV5-1; D gene: -; J gene: TRBJ1-4; CDR3 protein: CASSPPTGTALGHEKLFF; CDR3 DNA: TGCGCCAGCAGCCCGCCGACCGGGACGGCTTTAGGGCATGAAAAACTGTTTTTT
clone size: -; V gene: TRBV5-1; D gene: -; J gene: TRBJ2-3; CDR3 protein: CASSDHNTDTQYF; CDR3 DNA: TGCGCCAGCAGCGACCATAACACAGATACGCAGTATTTT
clone size: few; V gene: TRBV6-2/TRBV6-3; D gene: TRBD1; J gene: TRBJ2-6; CDR3 protein: CASSSTGGGSGANVLTF; CDR3 DNA: TGTGCCAGCAGTTCGACAGGGGGCGGCTCTGGGGCCAACGTCCTGACTTTC
clone size: -; V gene: TRBV7-8; D gene: -; J gene: TRBJ2-5; CDR3 protein: CASSLSDSPGRTQYF; CDR3 DNA: TGTGCCAGCAGCTTATCCGACTCGCCAGGGCGGACCCAGTACTTC
clone size: few; V gene: TRBV7-9; D gene: -; J gene: TRBJ1-2; CDR3 protein: CASSLDGGYTF; CDR3 DNA: TGTGCCAGCAGCTTAGATGGTGGCTACACCTTC
clone size: few; V gene: TRBV12-3/TRBV12-4; D gene: TRBD2; J gene: TRBJ2-1; CDR3 protein: CASSLRSGWGLAENEQFF; CDR3 DNA: TGTGCCAGCAGTTTACGAAGTGGTTGGGGACTAGCGGAAAATGAGCAGTTCTTC
clone size: few; V gene: TRBV5-4; D gene: -; J gene: TRBJ2-3; CDR3 protein: CASSTAGTTQYF; CDR3 DNA: TGTGCCAGCAGCACTGCCGGGACTACGCAGTATTTT
clone size: -; V gene: TRBV15; D gene: -; J gene: TRBJ1-2; CDR3 protein: CATSRDHPNNYGYTF; CDR3 DNA: TGTGCCACCAGCAGAGATCACCCTAATAACTATGGCTACACCTTC
clone size: many; V gene: TRBV28; D gene: -; J gene: TRBJ1-5; CDR3 protein: CASSFKQPQHF; CDR3 DNA: TGTGCCAGCAGTTTCAAACAGCCCCAGCATTTT
clone size: many; V gene: TRBV28; D gene: TRBD1; J gene: TRBJ2-7; CDR3 protein: CASRERDRGPVPYEQYF; CDR3 DNA: TGTGCCAGCAGAGAACGGGACAGGGGGCCCGTTCCCTACGAGCAGTACTTC
clone size: -; V gene: TRBV4-2; D gene: -; J gene: TRBJ1-2; CDR3 protein: CASSQDGARMNYGYTF; CDR3 DNA: TGTGCCAGCAGCCAAGACGGGGCCAGGATGAACTATGGCTACACCTTC
clone size: few; V gene: TRBV2; D gene: -; J gene: TRBJ2-1; CDR3 protein: CASRGDSTNEQFF; CDR3 DNA: TGTGCCAGCAGGGGGGACTCTACAAATGAGCAGTTCTTC
clone size: -; V gene: TRBV15; D gene: TRBD2; J gene: TRBJ2-1; CDR3 protein: CATSRELAGARYNEQFF; CDR3 DNA: TGTGCCACCAGCAGAGAACTAGCGGGGGCCCGCTACAATGAGCAGTTCTTC
clone size: many; V gene: TRBV10-3; D gene: -; J gene: TRBJ2-3; CDR3 protein: CAISSSVSTDTQYF; CDR3 DNA: TGTGCCATCAGTTCTAGCGTAAGCACAGATACGCAGTATTTT
clone size: -; V gene: TRBV24-1; D gene: -; J gene: TRBJ2-1; CDR3 protein: CATGDGVYNEQFF; CDR3 DNA: TGTGCCACCGGGGACGGGGTCTACAATGAGCAGTTCTTC
clone size: -; V gene: TRBV4-1; D gene: TRBD2; J gene: TRBJ2-7; CDR3 protein: CASSQEERNIAGSYEQYF; CDR3 DNA: TGCGCCAGCAGCCAAGAAGAACGAAATATAGCGGGCTCCTACGAGCAGTACTTC
clone size: few; V gene: TRBV6-1; D gene: -; J gene: TRBJ1-1; CDR3 protein: CASLRAGSTEAFF; CDR3 DNA: TGTGCCAGCTTGAGGGCCGGGAGCACTGAAGCTTTCTTT
clone size: few; V gene: TRBV3-1; D gene: TRBD1; J gene: TRBJ2-1; CDR3 protein: CASSQDLRGQGSHEQFF; CDR3 DNA: TGTGCCAGCAGCCAAGACTTACGGGGACAGGGTTCGCATGAGCAGTTCTTC
clone size: many; V gene: TRBV6-6; D gene: -; J gene: TRBJ2-5; CDR3 protein: CASSYSSSGTQYF; CDR3 DNA: TGTGCCAGCAGTTACTCGAGCTCAGGGACCCAGTACTTC
clone size: many; V gene: TRBV12-3/TRBV12-4; D gene: -; J gene: TRBJ2-7; CDR3 protein: CASSSGITYEQYF; CDR3 DNA: TGTGCCAGCAGTTCAGGCATTACCTACGAGCAGTACTTC